This passage covers 17 T cell receptor beta chains from one sample sequenced in a study of regulatory T cells in long-lasting Graves disease. Through Arm-PCR of CDR3 regions and iRepertoire HTBI primers, TCR beta libraries were built. TCRdb processed the multiplex PCR reads anew with MiXCR; each CDR3 protein has one entry. Of about 450,000 distinct CDR3 sequences detected, 13% to 15% appear once; the ten largest clones hold roughly a sixth. Time point reported: newly diagnosed GD, antithyroid drugs for less than 3 months. Construction of the TCR library relied on RNA isolated from PBMCs. Separately, the same data were catalogued under a study of T cells in Graves' hyperthyroidism and ophthalmopathy.

The specimen comprised peripheral blood mononuclear cells (PBMCs), sampled at new diagnosis, from a patient treated with antithyroid drugs. These receptors all come from a woman aged 45-59 years with Graves disease.

This clonotype came up many times. The rearrangement links TRBV28 to TRBJ2-7; TRBD1 aligns across 8 bases. J lost 1 base, V lost 3 bases, and 2 bases had no gene match. CDR1 MDHEN and CDR2 SYDVKM come from the germline V gene. This CDR3 has 14 residues. This CDR3 is CASSLTGASYEQYF. The CDR3 bases are TGTGCCAGCAGTTTGACAGGGGCGTCCTACGAGCAGTACTTC.

This clonotype came up a few times. The genes are TRBV20-1 and TRBJ1-5, with 9 positions matching TRBD1. The V segment lost 2 bases and the J segment 1 base; nucleotides outside the gene matches: 9. The length of the CDR3 is 17 residues. The germline V gene has CDR1 DFQATT and CDR2 SNEGSKA (reference sequence). The CDR3 spells CSARWDRVSGSNQPQHF. The CDR3 bases are TGCAGTGCTAGATGGGACAGGGTATCAGGGAGCAATCAGCCCCAGCATTTT.

This clonotype was detected many times. The CDR3 DNA reads as TGTGCCAGCAGTCGGAAGGGGGGAACCGGGGAGCTGTTTTTT. As protein: CASSRKGGTGELFF. The V call is TRBV6-1, the J call TRBJ2-2; possibly TRBD1 or TRBD2 for D (6 bases each). The CDR3 is made up of 14 amino acids. V was shortened by 5 bases and J by 5 bases, with 12 bases between the two germline ends. Germline V gives CDR1 MNHNS, CDR2 SASEGT.

This clonotype occurred many times. V gene TRBV2 combines with J gene TRBJ1-1; 8 positions match TRBD1. V lost 4 bases, J lost 1 base, and 2 bases stayed unmatched. The CDR3 runs to 14 residues. CDR1 SNHLY and CDR2 FYNNEI come from the germline V gene. CDR3 sequence: CASSVTGENTEAFF. In DNA form, the CDR3 reads TGTGCCAGCAGTGTGACAGGGGAGAACACTGAAGCTTTCTTT.

With respect to this clonotype: One junction end does not reproduce the germline sequence, and a read error may be involved. The genes are TRBV6-1 and TRBJ2-1; 7 bases are shared with TRBD1. CDR3 length equals 18 residues. Germline V gene data show CDR1 as MNHNS and CDR2 as SASEGT. CDR3 nucleotides: TGTGCCAGCAGTGCGTGGGTAGGACAGGACCTTTACTCCAATGAGCGGTTCTTC. Translated: CASSAWVGQDLYSNERFF.

The chain uses TRBV12-3 or TRBV12-4 and TRBJ2-2, with D possibly being TRBD2 (5 bases). The CDR3 has 13 amino acids. Deletions cut 0 bases from V and 7 bases from J, with 6 bases between. The CDR3 region is CASSLAEGGELFF. The CDR3 DNA is TGTGCCAGCAGTTTAGCCGAGGGCGGGGAGCTGTTTTTT.

This clonotype was detected ten times or more. The CDR3 DNA sequence: TGTGCCAGCAGTTTAGAGCGCAGAGGCACAGATACGCAGTATTTT. It yields the protein CASSLERRGTDTQYF. The rearrangement uses TRBV27 and TRBJ2-3; D unclear. The CDR3 is 15 amino acids. The V gene's germline CDR1 is MNHEY and CDR2 SMNVEV (reference sequence). Trimming took off 2 bases at V and 1 base at J, with 10 bases between the two ends.

The sample holds a few counts of this clonotype. The chain employs TRBV20-1 and TRBJ2-1; D is perhaps TRBD2 (5 bases). There are 14 residues in the CDR3. Germline V gene sequence: CDR1 DFQATT, CDR2 SNEGSKA (reference sequence). Between the trimmed V and J ends, which lost 7 bases and 8 bases, there was a span of 21 bases. Written as DNA, the CDR3 is TGCAGTGTTGAGGGAACCAACCCCGCCCATGAGCAGTTCTTC. Its protein is CSVEGTNPAHEQFF.

This clonotype was observed a handful of times. This sequence joins TRBV7-9 and TRBJ2-2; a weak D match, TRBD1 (6 bases). The ends were cut back, 2 bases at V and 2 bases at J, with 12 bases in the middle. Germline assignment: CDR1 SEHNR and CDR2 FQNEAQ (reference sequence). The CDR3 extends over 16 amino acids. CDR3 protein: CASSLPGTINTGELFF. For the CDR3, the DNA is TGTGCCAGCAGCTTACCCGGGACAATTAACACCGGGGAGCTGTTTTTT. The whole variable domain, remainder taken from reference TRBV7-9 and TRBJ2-2, is DTGVSQNPRHKITKRGQNVTFRCDPISEHNRLYWYRQTLGQGPEFLTYFQNEAQLEKSRLLSDRFSAERPKGSFSTLEIQRTEQGDSAMYLCASSLPGTINTGELFFGEGSRLTVL.

Worth noting for this clonotype: A much larger clone lies a single base off, so this may be a read error. The J gene is TRBJ2-7, the V gene TRBV27, with TRBD1 matching over 7 bases. Trimming took 5 bases from V and 3 from J; bases not matched to a gene: 4. Germline V gives CDR1 MNHEY, CDR2 SMNVEV (reference sequence). The CDR3 runs to 13 residues. CDR3 DNA sequence: TGTGCCAGCAGTCGGGACAGCTTCTACGAGCAGTACTTC. Its protein product is CASSRDSFYEQYF.

This clonotype has just a few counts. V and J are TRBV5-8 and TRBJ1-5; D is unresolved. Germline V gives CDR1 SGHTS, CDR2 YDEGEE. V was clipped by 0 bases and J by 3 bases, with 13 bases between them. The CDR3 is 16 amino acids. CDR3 residues: CASSLAMGFNNQPQHF. CDR3 in DNA: TGTGCCAGCAGCTTGGCCATGGGGTTTAACAATCAGCCCCAGCATTTT. The complete variable domain, with remaining parts taken from reference TRBV5-8 and TRBJ1-5, reads EAGVTQSPTHLIKTRGQQATLRCSPISGHTSVYWYQQALGLGLQFLLWYDEGEERNRGNFPPRFSGRQFPNYSSELNVNALELEDSALYLCASSLAMGFNNQPQHFGDGTRLSIL.

This clonotype was detected many times. This chain links TRBV28 with TRBJ1-3; D is uncertain. Germline V gene sequence: CDR1 MDHEN, CDR2 SYDVKM. V lost 3 bases and J lost 7, with 13 bases in between. This CDR3 contains 14 residues. In DNA, the CDR3 is TGTGCCAGCAGTTTTCCCCCGGTGGCCAACACCATATATTTT. Translated, it gives CASSFPPVANTIYF.

This clonotype was observed at least ten times. V gene TRBV9 combines with J gene TRBJ1-1; 7 bases fit TRBD1. The V segment lost 6 bases and the J segment 1 base; nucleotides outside the gene matches: 3. The CDR3 has 13 amino acids. Germline-derived CDR1 and CDR2 are SGDLS and YYNGEE. For the CDR3, the DNA is TGTGCCAGCACCCCAGGGGGGAACACTGAAGCTTTCTTT. This translates into CASTPGGNTEAFF.

In this sample, this clonotype turned up many times. The chain links TRBV3-1 to TRBJ2-1; D is ambiguous. The CDR3 consists of 13 residues. The V gene's germline CDR1 is LGHDT and CDR2 YNNKEL (reference sequence). V was trimmed by 1 base and J by 12 bases, leaving 13 bases between them. The CDR3 nucleotides are TGTGCCAGCAGCCAAGTTTATCAAGGTATGCAGTTCTTC. It codes for CASSQVYQGMQFF.

In this sample, this clonotype turned up many times. The V call is TRBV7-6, the J call TRBJ2-7; D is undetermined. This CDR3 is 13 amino acids long. The germline CDR1 and CDR2 sequences are SGHVS and FNYEAQ. Trimming pared 4 bases from V and 3 bases from J, leaving 10 bases between. The CDR3 loop reads CASSSTTVYEQYF. For the CDR3, the DNA is TGTGCCAGCAGCTCAACTACAGTCTACGAGCAGTACTTC.

This clonotype was picked up a small number of times. The genes are TRBV7-9 and TRBJ2-1; 13 nucleotides line up with TRBD2. The length of the CDR3 is 19 residues. With 8 bases clipped from V and 0 bases from J, the junction kept 13 bases outside the gene matches. Germline loops: CDR1 SEHNR, CDR2 FQNEAQ (reference sequence). CDR3 nucleotides: TGTGCCAGCTCACCGGGACTAGCGGGACCTCTTAGCTCCTACAATGAGCAGTTCTTC. Amino acid sequence: CASSPGLAGPLSSYNEQFF. The full variable domain, completed using reference TRBV7-9 and TRBJ2-1, is DTGVSQNPRHKITKRGQNVTFRCDPISEHNRLYWYRQTLGQGPEFLTYFQNEAQLEKSRLLSDRFSAERPKGSFSTLEIQRTEQGDSAMYLCASSPGLAGPLSSYNEQFFGPGTRLTVL.

V gene TRBV27 combines with J gene TRBJ2-7; weak D call: TRBD1 (6 bases). Trimming cost V 5 bases and J 0 bases, with 20 bases left between them. The germline CDR1 and CDR2 sequences are MNHEY and SMNVEV (reference sequence). The CDR3 extends over 17 amino acids. The CDR3 nucleotides are TGTGCCAGCAGTAGCCAGGGGTACGGATTCAGCTCCTACGAGCAGTACTTC. Its translation is CASSSQGYGFSSYEQYF.